What follows is one TCR beta chain and its context. In this sample, this clonotype turned up a few times. Its antigen target is currently unknown. No clone much larger than this one lies a single base away; base qualities are absent. This entry is derived from a study of human T cells and chemical hapten exposure (dated by TCRdb to the early 2020s). For the study in its entirety: For sensitization, 2% DPC in acetone was applied to a roughly 2 cm by roughly 2 cm area of upper inner arm skin. Patients additionally received weekly therapeutic DPC doses to the scalp throughout the roughly 24-week study period. Patch testing was performed on the upper back with Finn chambers containing 0.01% DPC, and the patch tests were scored after 6 days according to International Contact Dermatitis Research Group standards. The patient cohort, mostly female, included alopecia areata with under or over 50% scalp involvement, alopecia totalis and alopecia universalis. Libraries were pooled for sequencing, and variation in per-sample TCR yields was attributed mainly to small differences in library volumes within the pool. This study followed changes in the peripheral blood TCR repertoire in vivo during primary and secondary sensitization of alopecia patients to the hapten diphenylcyclopropenone (DPC). Patient blood was sampled pre-sensitization (week 0) and at 2, 6 and about 24 weeks after DPC sensitization. Some 29 alopecia patients provided blood for TCR sequencing at one to four time points (pre-sensitization, 2, 6 and 24 weeks).

The CDR3 numbers 16 residues from cysteine through phenylalanine. The sequence is cut down to CDR3 DNA, 48 bases in frame from base 1. A distance of 11 bases separates the germline ends of V and J, which lose 0 bases and 0 bases respectively. Sequences SGHRS (CDR1) and YFSETQ (CDR2) are obtained from the germline V gene. General study outcomes and caveats: A positive correlation was found between the number of PT1 expanded TCRs and patch test score, with significance reached at thresholds 8, 16 and 32 but not 4. After repeated subsampling, the strength of the expansion versus patch-test correlation and the threshold at which it became significant changed. Because all patients had alopecia, a presumed autoimmune disease, the immune response of the patients might differ from that of healthy individuals. No change with DPC sensitization was found in the number of TCRs above 1 in 1000 frequency, and no evidence of global repertoire structure alterations was found. Expanded TCRs formed significantly more large CDR3 similarity clusters than pre-sensitization or healthy control sets, consistent with antigen-driven responses.

The library was generated by RACE. TCRdb shows the sequencer as NextSeq 500. During library preparation, unique molecular identifiers were attached to individual cDNA molecules so that TCRs could be counted quantitatively and reproducibly. For every blood RNA sample, sequencing covered both the TCR alpha and TCR beta chains. Regarding the original processing steps: Samples had a median of about 96,000 TCRs, with a range from 23,224 to 690,600. The Decombinator software suite was used to annotate the V, J and CDR3 of the TCR reads. To make PS versus PT1 abundance plots, every sample was subsampled to the same number of TCRs (28,000). Expanded TCRs were defined as absent before sensitization and observed at least eight times at the 2-week time point. The raw public data were reprocessed by TCRdb itself: fastp quality trimming at Q25, MiXCR clonotype calling, in-frame beta chains only. Rows are combined by CDR3 protein, so each entry shows the most common genes and DNA. These V and J calls rely on TCRdb rather than the paper's analysis. For this sample there are approximately 68,000 distinct CDR3 sequences; 8.5% appear just once. Roughly 3% of the sample is in the top ten clones.

The sample's time point label, in plain terms: patch test 2, 6 weeks after DPC sensitization. The intended sense of this specimen's treatment or condition label: therapeutic diphenylcyclopropenone sensitization with weekly scalp DPC. Blood at each patch-test visit was drawn before the patch test was applied. Patients were eligible if aged 18 to 70, diagnosed with alopecia and judged suitable for DPC therapy, and pregnant patients were excluded. Unfractionated whole blood was collected in Tempus Blood RNA tubes, and total RNA was extracted from that blood. The sequence derives from a woman aged 45-60 years with alopecia areata. Some clones in this sample may be carry-over from other donors' samples. The chain joins TRBV5-1 to TRBJ2-3, with no reliable assignment of the D segment. The sequencing used whole blood, collected in connection with sensitization to the hapten diphenylcyclopropenone (DPC). The CDR3 reads CASSLAPASSTDTQYF. The DNA reads as follows: TGCGCCAGCAGCTTGGCTCCAGCGTCGAGCACAGATACGCAGTATTTT.